This TCR beta chain stems from a study of technical replicates of blood from a handful of donors. The length of the CDR3 is 14 residues. The V end was cut by 6 bases, the J end by 5 bases, with 17 bases between. The V gene's germline CDR1 is SGHRS and CDR2 YFSETQ. Assay used: immunoSEQ multiplex PCR; TCRdb lists only in-frame clones, some missing. The sample has approximately 81,000 clones; 75% to 90% are singletons. The sample comprised PBMCs. The chain combines TRBV5-1 with TRBJ2-5, with a possible D match to TRBD2 (6 bases). This clonotype originated in a human donor in good health. Some clones in this sample may be carry-over from other donors' samples. CDR3 amino acids: CASTLDGGSETQYF. In DNA form, the CDR3 reads TGCGCCAGCACTCTAGACGGGGGTAGCGAGACCCAGTACTTC.